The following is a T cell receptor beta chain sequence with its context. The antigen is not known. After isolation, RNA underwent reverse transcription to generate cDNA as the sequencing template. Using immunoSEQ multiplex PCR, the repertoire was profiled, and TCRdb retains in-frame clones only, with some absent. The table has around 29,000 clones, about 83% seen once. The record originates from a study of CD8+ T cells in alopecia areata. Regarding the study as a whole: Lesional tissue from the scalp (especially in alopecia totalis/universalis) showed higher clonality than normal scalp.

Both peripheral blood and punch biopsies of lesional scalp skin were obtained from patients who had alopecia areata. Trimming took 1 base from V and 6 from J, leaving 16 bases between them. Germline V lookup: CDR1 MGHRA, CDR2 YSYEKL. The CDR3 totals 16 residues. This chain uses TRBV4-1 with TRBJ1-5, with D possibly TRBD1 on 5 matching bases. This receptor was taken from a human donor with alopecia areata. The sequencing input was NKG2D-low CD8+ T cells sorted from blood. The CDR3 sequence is CASSQGPLGVLQPQHF. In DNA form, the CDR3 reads TGCGCCAGCAGCCAAGGGCCTTTAGGGGTGCTTCAGCCCCAGCATTTT.